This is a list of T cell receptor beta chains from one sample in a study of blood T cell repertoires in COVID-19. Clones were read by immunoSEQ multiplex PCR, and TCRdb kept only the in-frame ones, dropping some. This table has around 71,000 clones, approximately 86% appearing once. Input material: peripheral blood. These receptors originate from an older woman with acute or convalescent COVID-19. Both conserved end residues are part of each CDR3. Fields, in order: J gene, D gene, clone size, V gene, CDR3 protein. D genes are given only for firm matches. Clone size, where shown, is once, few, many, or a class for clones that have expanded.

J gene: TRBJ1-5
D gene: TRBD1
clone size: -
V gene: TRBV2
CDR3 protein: CASSAQGANQPQHF

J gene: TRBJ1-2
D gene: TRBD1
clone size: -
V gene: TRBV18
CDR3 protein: CASSRTGEGYGYTF

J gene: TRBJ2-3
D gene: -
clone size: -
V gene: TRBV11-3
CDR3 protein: CASSAPGQGTDTQYF

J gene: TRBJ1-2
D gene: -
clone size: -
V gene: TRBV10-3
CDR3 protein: CAISVVADYGYTF

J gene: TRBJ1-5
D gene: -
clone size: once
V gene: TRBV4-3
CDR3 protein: CASSPGEGPNQPQHF

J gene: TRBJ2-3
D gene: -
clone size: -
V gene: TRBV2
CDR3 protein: CASSIGLGADTQYF

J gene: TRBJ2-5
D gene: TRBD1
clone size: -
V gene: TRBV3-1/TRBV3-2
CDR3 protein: CASARDRKETQYF

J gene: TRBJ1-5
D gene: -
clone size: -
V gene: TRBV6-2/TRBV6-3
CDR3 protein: CASSSSGDQPQHF

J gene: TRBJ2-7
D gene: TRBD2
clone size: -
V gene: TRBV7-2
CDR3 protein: CASSLAGRGSYEQYF

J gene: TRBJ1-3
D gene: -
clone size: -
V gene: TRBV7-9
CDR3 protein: CASSRTSGPSYAGNTIYF

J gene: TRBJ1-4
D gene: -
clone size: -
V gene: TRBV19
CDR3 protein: CASSRTRTLNEKLFF

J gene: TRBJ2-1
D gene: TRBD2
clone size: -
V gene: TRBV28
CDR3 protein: CASTPGRASGEQFF

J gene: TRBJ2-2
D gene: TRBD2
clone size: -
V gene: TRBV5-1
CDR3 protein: CASSFSISAGDTGELFF

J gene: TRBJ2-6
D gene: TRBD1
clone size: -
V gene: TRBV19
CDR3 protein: CASSIQGAGANVLTF

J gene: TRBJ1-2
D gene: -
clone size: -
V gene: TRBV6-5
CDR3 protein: CASSSDRIKYGYTF

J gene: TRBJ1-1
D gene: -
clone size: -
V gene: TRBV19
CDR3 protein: CASSTQGETEAFF

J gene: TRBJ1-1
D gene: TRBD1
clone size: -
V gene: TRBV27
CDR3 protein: CASSTTGGGMNTEAFF

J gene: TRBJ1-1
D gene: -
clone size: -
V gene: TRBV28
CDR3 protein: CASSLQGMNTEAFF

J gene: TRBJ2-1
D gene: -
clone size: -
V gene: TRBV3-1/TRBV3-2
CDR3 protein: CASSLGLSGVDEQFF

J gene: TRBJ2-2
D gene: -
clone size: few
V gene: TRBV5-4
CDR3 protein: CASSLYQDHGELFF

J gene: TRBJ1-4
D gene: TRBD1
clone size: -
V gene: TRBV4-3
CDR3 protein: CASSQGLTDRGNEKLFF

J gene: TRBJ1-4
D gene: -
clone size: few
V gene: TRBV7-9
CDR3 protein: CASSLIGQLNEKLFF

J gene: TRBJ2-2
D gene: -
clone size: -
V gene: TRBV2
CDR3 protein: CASKGVLTGELFF

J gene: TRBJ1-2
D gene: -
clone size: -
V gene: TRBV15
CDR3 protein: CATSRAENPRGRIGYTF

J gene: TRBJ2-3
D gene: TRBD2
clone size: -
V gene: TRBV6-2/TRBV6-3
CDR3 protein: CASSRGDHTDTQYF

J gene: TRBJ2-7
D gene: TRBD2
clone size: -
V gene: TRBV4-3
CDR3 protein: CASSQLAGVGEQYF

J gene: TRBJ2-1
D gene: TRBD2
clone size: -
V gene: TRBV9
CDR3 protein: CASSVALAGGHEQFF